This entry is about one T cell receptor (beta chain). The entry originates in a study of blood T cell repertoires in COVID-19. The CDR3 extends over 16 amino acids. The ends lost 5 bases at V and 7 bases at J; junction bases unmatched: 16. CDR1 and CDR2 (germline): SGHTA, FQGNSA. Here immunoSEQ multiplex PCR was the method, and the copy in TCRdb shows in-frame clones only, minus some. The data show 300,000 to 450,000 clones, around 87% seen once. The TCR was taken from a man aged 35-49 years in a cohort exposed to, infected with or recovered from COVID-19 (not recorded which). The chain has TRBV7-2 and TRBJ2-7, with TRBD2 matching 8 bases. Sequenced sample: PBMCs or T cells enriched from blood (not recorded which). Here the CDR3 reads CASSHSGGGGTREQYF. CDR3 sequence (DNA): TGTGCCAGCAGCCACAGTGGTGGCGGGGGGACTAGAGAGCAGTACTTC. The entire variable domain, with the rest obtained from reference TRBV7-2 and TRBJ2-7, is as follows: GAGVSQSPSNKVTEKGKDVELRCDPISGHTALYWYRQSLGQGLEFLIYFQGNSAPDKSGLPSDRFSAERTGGSVSTLTIQRTQQEDSAVYLCASSHSGGGGTREQYFGPGTRLTVT.